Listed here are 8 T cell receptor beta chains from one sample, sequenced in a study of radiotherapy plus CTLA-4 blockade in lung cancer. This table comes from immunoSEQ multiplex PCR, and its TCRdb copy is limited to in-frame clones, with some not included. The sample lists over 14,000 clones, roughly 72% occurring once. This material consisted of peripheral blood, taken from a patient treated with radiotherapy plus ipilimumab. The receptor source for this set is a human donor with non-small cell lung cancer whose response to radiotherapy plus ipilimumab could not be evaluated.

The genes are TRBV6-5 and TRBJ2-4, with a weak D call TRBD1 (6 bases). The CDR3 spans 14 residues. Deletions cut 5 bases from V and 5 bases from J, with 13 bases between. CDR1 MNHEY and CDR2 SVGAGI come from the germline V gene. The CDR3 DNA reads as TGTGCCAGCAGTCAGACAGGCCTGGAAAACATTCAGTACTTC. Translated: CASSQTGLENIQYF.

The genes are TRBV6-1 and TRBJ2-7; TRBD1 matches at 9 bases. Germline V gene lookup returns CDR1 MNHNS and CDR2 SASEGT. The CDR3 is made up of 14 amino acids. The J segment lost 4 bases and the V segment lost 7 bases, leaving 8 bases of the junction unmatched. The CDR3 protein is CASTFGQGTYEQYV. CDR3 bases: TGTGCCAGCACTTTCGGACAGGGGACGTACGAGCAGTACGTC.

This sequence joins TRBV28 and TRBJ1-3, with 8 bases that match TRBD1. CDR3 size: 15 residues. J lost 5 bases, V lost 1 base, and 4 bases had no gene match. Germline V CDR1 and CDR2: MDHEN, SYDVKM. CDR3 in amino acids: CASSLLQGGRNTIYF. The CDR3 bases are TGTGCCAGCAGTTTATTACAGGGGGGGAGAAACACCATATATTTT.

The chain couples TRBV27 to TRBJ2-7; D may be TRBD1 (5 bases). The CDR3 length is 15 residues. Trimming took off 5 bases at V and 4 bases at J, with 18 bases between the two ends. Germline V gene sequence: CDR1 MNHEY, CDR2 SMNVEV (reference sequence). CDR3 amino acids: CASSRKFSDSYEQYF. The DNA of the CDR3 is TGTGCCAGCAGTCGGAAGTTTTCCGACAGTTACGAGCAGTACTTC.

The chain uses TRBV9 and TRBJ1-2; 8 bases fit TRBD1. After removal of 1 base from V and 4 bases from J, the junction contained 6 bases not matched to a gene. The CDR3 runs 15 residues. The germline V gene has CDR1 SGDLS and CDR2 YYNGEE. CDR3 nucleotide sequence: TGTGCCAGCAGCGTAAGAGGGACAGGAACCTATGGCTACACCTTC. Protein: CASSVRGTGTYGYTF.

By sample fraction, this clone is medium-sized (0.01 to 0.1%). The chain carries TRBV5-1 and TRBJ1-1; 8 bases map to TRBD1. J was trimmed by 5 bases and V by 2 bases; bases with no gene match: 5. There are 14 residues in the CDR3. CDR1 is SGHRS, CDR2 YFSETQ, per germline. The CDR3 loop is CASSFGQGGTEAFF. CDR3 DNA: TGCGCCAGCAGCTTCGGACAGGGTGGGACTGAAGCTTTCTTT.

The CDR3 DNA reads as TGCGCCAGCAGCTTAACAGGGATGGACACTGAAGCTTTCTTT. Amino acid sequence: CASSLTGMDTEAFF. The V and J genes are TRBV5-1 and TRBJ1-1, with D possibly matching TRBD1 (6 bases). The ends were cut back, 2 bases at V and 3 bases at J, with 11 bases in the middle. Germline lookup yields CDR1 SGHRS and CDR2 YFSETQ. This CDR3 has 14 residues.

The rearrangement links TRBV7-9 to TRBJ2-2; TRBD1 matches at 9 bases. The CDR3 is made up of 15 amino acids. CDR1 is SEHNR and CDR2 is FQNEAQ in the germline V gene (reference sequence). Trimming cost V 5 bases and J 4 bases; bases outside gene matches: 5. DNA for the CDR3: TGTGCCAGCAGCAGGACAGGGGCCGGCACCGGGGAGCTGTTTTTT. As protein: CASSRTGAGTGELFF.